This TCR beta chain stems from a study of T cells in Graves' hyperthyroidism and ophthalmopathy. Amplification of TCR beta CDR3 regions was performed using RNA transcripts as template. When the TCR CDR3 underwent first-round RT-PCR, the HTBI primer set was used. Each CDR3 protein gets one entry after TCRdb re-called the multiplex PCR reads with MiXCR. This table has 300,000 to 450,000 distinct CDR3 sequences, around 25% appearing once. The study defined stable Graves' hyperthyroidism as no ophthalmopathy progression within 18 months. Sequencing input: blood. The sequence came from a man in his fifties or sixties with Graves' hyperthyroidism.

For the CDR3, the DNA is TGTGCCAGCAGCCGCGGGATTAGCGGGAGTCGAGGGGGGACGCAGTATTTT. Its translation: CASSRGISGSRGGTQYF. V gene TRBV11-1 combines with J gene TRBJ2-3, with 9 positions matching TRBD2. The CDR3 has 17 residues. CDR1 and CDR2 (germline): SGHAT, FQDESV (reference sequence). V lost 5 bases to trimming and J lost 9 bases; unmatched junction nucleotides: 18.